This T cell receptor beta chain was found in a study of cytomegalovirus exposure and HLA in healthy donors. Study findings and constraints: A cluster of highly shared sequence variants was likely a sequencing artifact. In a later analysis, specific HLA alleles were associated with approximately 16,000 TCR beta sequences at a 0.05 false discovery rate.

About this clone: Its target is not known.

The PCR used 60 Vbeta and 13 Jbeta primers. The data were produced by immunoSEQ multiplex PCR, yet TCRdb's version contains in-frame clones alone and is incomplete. Of approximately 180,000 clones listed, just over 75% are singletons. Germline trimming cut 1 base from V and 4 bases from J; bases unmatched to any gene: 13. The CDR3 extends over 18 amino acids. CDR1 is SGHTA and CDR2 is FQGTGA in the germline V gene. The chain employs TRBV7-3 and TRBJ2-3; 8 bases agree with TRBD2. The sequence derives from a woman in her fifties or sixties in good health and CMV-seropositive. The sample consisted of PBMCs. CDR3 sequence reads: CASSLNVGGGTEADTQYF. DNA for the CDR3: TGTGCCAGCAGCTTAAACGTGGGCGGGGGGACCGAGGCAGATACGCAGTATTTT.